This entry lists 11 T cell receptor beta chains sequenced from one sample in a study of CD4 T cells in relation to SARS-CoV-2 and coronaviruses. For these receptors, no antigen is known. Measured with immunoSEQ multiplex PCR; TCRdb has only the in-frame clones, and not every one. There are about 21,000 clones in the sample; less than 85% occur only once, and 15% to 20% lies in the top ten. Unexposed donor CD4+ T cells date from about 2011-2019, before the COVID-19 pandemic. The cells were cultured for under twelve days before CD4+ T cells were isolated. The specimen sequenced was CD4+ T cells from PBMCs, cultured in vitro. Every receptor here comes from a human donor in good health.

This rearrangement joins TRBV24-1 to TRBJ2-2, with D perhaps matching TRBD1 (6 bases). Trimming shortened V by 8 bases and J by 4 bases, and 10 bases separated the two germline ends. Per the germline V gene, CDR1 is KGHDR and CDR2 is SFDVKD. This CDR3 is 13 amino acids long. The DNA of the CDR3 is TGTGCCACCACGGACAGAACCACCGGGGAGCTGTTTTTT. It codes for CATTDRTTGELFF.

The chain has TRBV27 and TRBJ2-3, with a tentative D call TRBD2 (5 bases). Germline V gene lookup returns CDR1 MNHEY and CDR2 SMNVEV (reference sequence). Trimming stripped 6 bases from V and 1 base from J, with 8 bases between. There are 13 residues in the CDR3. The CDR3 region is CASRWTGTDTQYF. The CDR3 DNA follows: TGTGCCAGCAGATGGACTGGCACAGATACGCAGTATTTT.

This clone was picked up a small number of times. The gene calls are TRBV18 and TRBJ1-2, with 8 bases matching TRBD1. The germline V gene encodes CDR1 KGHSH and CDR2 LQKENI. The CDR3 extends over 13 amino acids. V lost 3 bases, J lost 5 bases, and 2 bases stayed unmatched. The CDR3 DNA reads as TGTGCCAGCTCACCGGACAGGGAATATGGCTACACCTTC. It translates to CASSPDREYGYTF.

The chain links TRBV24-1 to TRBJ2-5; D call uncertain. Germline CDR1 and CDR2: KGHDR and SFDVKD. V lost 3 bases and J lost 3, with 10 bases in between. This CDR3 has 14 residues. CDR3 in amino acids: CATSDLQYKETQYF. CDR3 sequence (DNA): TGTGCCACCAGTGATCTACAATACAAAGAGACCCAGTACTTC.

The V and J genes are TRBV7-9 and TRBJ1-1; the D is unclear. Deletions cut 5 bases from V and 1 base from J, with 8 bases between. The CDR3 sequence is 13 residues long. Per the germline V gene, CDR1 is SEHNR and CDR2 is FQNEAQ (reference sequence). As DNA, the CDR3 is TGTGCCAGCAGCAACGAGGGGAACACTGAAGCTTTCTTT. This gives the protein CASSNEGNTEAFF.

The chain has TRBV6-5 and TRBJ1-1, with 9 nucleotides matching TRBD1. J gave up 4 bases and V 6 bases, and 6 bases lay outside the gene matches. Germline CDR1 reads MNHEY; CDR2 reads SVGAGI. This CDR3 spans 14 amino acids. The CDR3 is CASRGQGGSTEAFF. The CDR3 region has the DNA TGTGCCAGCAGGGGACAGGGTGGCTCCACTGAAGCTTTCTTT.

This clone was counted between two and nine times. The V gene is TRBV2, the J gene TRBJ2-5; D gene uncertain. The ends were cut back, 8 bases at V and 3 bases at J, with 13 bases in the middle. Looked up from germline, CDR1 is SNHLY and CDR2 is FYNNEI. CDR3 length: 13 amino acids. The CDR3 reads CASARDSKETQYF. The CDR3 DNA is TGTGCCAGCGCGCGAGATTCGAAAGAGACCCAGTACTTC.

This clone was counted only a few times. This chain joins TRBV11-2 and TRBJ1-4, with D perhaps TRBD1 (6 bases). V lost 8 bases and J 3 bases, leaving 16 bases between the germline ends. Germline CDR1 reads SGHAT; CDR2 reads FQNNGV. The length of the CDR3 is 15 residues. The CDR3: CASARTGHPNEKLFF. The CDR3 region has the DNA TGTGCCAGCGCACGAACAGGGCATCCTAATGAAAAACTGTTTTTT. The full variable domain, its missing parts supplied by reference TRBV11-2 and TRBJ1-4, is EAGVAQSPRYKIIEKRQSVAFWCNPISGHATLYWYQQILGQGPKLLIQFQNNGVVDDSQLPKDRFSAERLKGVDSTLKIQPAKLEDSAVYLCASARTGHPNEKLFFGSGTQLSVL.

The chain carries TRBV10-3 and TRBJ1-2; the match to TRBD1 covers 9 bases. The CDR3 has 14 amino acids. Trimming took 6 bases from V and 1 from J; bases not matched to a gene: 3. Germline lookup yields CDR1 ENHRY and CDR2 SYGVKD. DNA of the CDR3: TGTGCCATCAGCGGGACAGGGAATAACTATGGCTACACCTTC. The encoded protein is CAISGTGNNYGYTF.

This chain joins TRBV27 and TRBJ2-1; 15 nucleotides line up with TRBD2. After removal of 5 bases from V and 1 base from J, the junction contained 15 bases not matched to a gene. Germline CDR1 and CDR2: MNHEY and SMNVEV (reference sequence). This CDR3 region has 21 residues. In nucleotides, the CDR3 is TGTGCCAGCAGTCGCGAATGGGTCGGGACTAGCGGGAGGTGGTCCTACAATGAGCAGTTCTTC. As protein: CASSREWVGTSGRWSYNEQFF.

The rearrangement links TRBV5-1 to TRBJ1-2, with TRBD1 matching 11 bases. Looked up from germline, CDR1 is SGHRS and CDR2 is YFSETQ. The V gene end was trimmed by 5 bases and the J gene end by 8 bases; junction bases not matched to a gene: 11. The CDR3 covers 15 residues. The CDR3: CASRPSGTGGWGYTF. CDR3 nucleotides: TGCGCCAGCAGACCATCCGGGACAGGGGGATGGGGCTACACCTTC.